This T cell receptor beta chain was documented in a study of T cells in localized non-small cell lung cancer. CDR1 is MNHEY, CDR2 SVGAGI, per germline. The CDR3 contains 14 residues. The V end was cut by 5 bases, the J end by 3 bases, with 11 bases between. Points on this clone: Its antigen is not known.

Study results and limitations: Maximal T cell clonality occurred in uninvolved adjacent lung, with tumor ranking below it.

Data came from immunoSEQ multiplex PCR; TCRdb stores just in-frame clones and leaves some out. The sample lists roughly 16,000 clones, roughly 85% occurring once. This chain uses TRBV6-5 with TRBJ1-5, with a tentative D call TRBD1 (6 bases). The receptor comes from a male donor aged 60 or over with stage I lung adenocarcinoma. This specimen consisted of peripheral blood, obtained before any cancer treatment. The CDR3 is CASSATGINQPQHF. As DNA, the CDR3 is TGTGCCAGCAGTGCGACAGGAATCAATCAGCCCCAGCATTTT.